This T cell receptor (beta chain) appears in the sequencing data of a study of long-term antiretroviral therapy in people with HIV. Study findings and constraints: From the mid-2000s to the late 2010s, blood was obtained, possibly while participants received older ART regimens. Pre-ART expanded clones dominated the repertoire at every time point.

All donors provided no fewer than one pre-ART and no fewer than two post-ART PBMC samples. Amounts of roughly 0.95-11 million cryopreserved PBMC were held in the samples before DNA extraction. Germline V CDR1 and CDR2: MDHEN, SYDVKM. V lost 2 bases and J 3 bases, leaving 4 bases between the germline ends. The CDR3 extends over 12 amino acids. Remarks on this clone: Antigen: not known.

Runs used v3.0 of the immunoSEQ assay and were done at survey level. This table comes from immunoSEQ multiplex PCR, and its TCRdb copy is limited to in-frame clones, with some not included. This table holds around 26,000 clones, roughly 76% found once. This TCR was sampled from a middle-aged woman with HIV. The starting material was unsorted PBMCs, obtained 1.1 years before starting antiretroviral therapy. This chain links TRBV28 with TRBJ1-2; no definite D call. CDR3 sequence reads: CASSLQDYGYTF. The CDR3 nucleotides read TGTGCCAGCAGTTTACAGGACTATGGCTACACCTTC.